This T cell receptor beta chain was found in a study of identical twins. General study results and limits: It was out-of-frame TCR alpha sharing in monozygotic twins that models underestimated. Analyses of zero insertions could, in part, be confounded by invariant MAIT and iNKT cells.

A universal primer site came from template switching; cDNA carried unique molecular identifiers. A single record per CDR3 protein comes from TCRdb applying MiXCR to the 5' RACE reads. The repertoire has 1,800,000 or so distinct CDR3 sequences, around 29% of them found once; the top ten carry approximately 0.25%. All donors were healthy, and all were Caucasian. For this clonotype: Antigen unknown.

Germline CDR1 reads SQVTM; CDR2 reads ANQGSEA. The CDR3 loop spans 14 amino acids. Unmatched junction bases numbered 7, after V lost 6 bases and J lost 0 bases. This clonotype was sampled from a newborn girl in good health. Sequencing was done on a sample of cord blood. The genes are TRBV29-1 and TRBJ1-1, with 7 bases fitting TRBD1. In DNA, the CDR3 is TGCAGCGTCTACAGGGGCGCCATGAACACTGAAGCTTTCTTT. Translating gives CSVYRGAMNTEAFF.